The 12 T cell receptor beta chains presented below share a single source sample, sequenced in a study of cytomegalovirus exposure and HLA in healthy donors. PCR amplification relied on 60 Vbeta primers (plus 13 Jbeta primers). The table came from immunoSEQ multiplex PCR; TCRdb's copy has only in-frame clones and leaves some out. Of 80,000 to 95,000 clones listed, around nine tenths are singletons. The sequenced sample consisted of PBMCs. These receptor sequences come from a man in his thirties or forties in good health and CMV-seropositive.

Concerning this clone itself: One end of the junction varies from germline; a read error may be responsible. The chain employs TRBV6-1 and TRBJ1-5, with 7 bases aligning to TRBD1. The CDR3 covers 14 residues. Per germline, CDR1 MNHNS and CDR2 SASEGT. The CDR3 nucleotides are TGTGCCAGCAGTAAACGACAGGGTACTCAGCCCCGGCATTTT. Amino acid sequence: CASSKRQGTQPRHF.

The V call is TRBV5-5, the J call TRBJ2-2; no reliable D call. Per the germline V gene, CDR1 is SGHKS and CDR2 is YYEKEE (reference sequence). V shed 5 bases and J shed 1 base, with 9 bases lying between them. The CDR3 totals 14 residues. In nucleotides, the CDR3 is TGTGCCAGCAGAGAGGTTGGGAACACCGGGGAGCTGTTTTTT. Encoded protein: CASREVGNTGELFF.

This chain connects TRBV30 to TRBJ2-4; perhaps TRBD2 as D (6 bases). The germline gives CDR1 GTSNPN, CDR2 SVGIG (reference sequence). Trimming took off 8 bases at V and 14 bases at J, with 19 bases between the two ends. This CDR3 is built from 11 residues. The CDR3, as DNA: TGTGCCCACTGCCGCGGGGTGTTCAAGTACTTC. Translating it yields CAHCRGVFKYF.

The V and J genes are TRBV9 and TRBJ1-1; the D is unclear. Germline CDR1 SGDLS, CDR2 YYNGEE. The CDR3 spans 13 residues. The V end lost 0 bases, the J end lost 8 bases, and 11 bases lay between the germline ends. The CDR3 here is CASSVDVATEAFF. DNA for the CDR3: TGTGCCAGCAGCGTAGACGTGGCCACGGAAGCTTTCTTT.

The V and J genes are TRBV4-1 and TRBJ2-1, with 8 positions matching TRBD2. CDR3 length: 17 residues. V gave up 4 bases and J gave up 4 bases; unmatched junction bases: 12. The germline V gene has CDR1 MGHRA and CDR2 YSYEKL. The CDR3 DNA reads TGCGCCAGCAGCCCCTTTTTCGCGGGAGGAGCATACAATGAGCAGTTCTTC. Translated: CASSPFFAGGAYNEQFF.

The gene calls are TRBV19 and TRBJ1-2, with D maybe TRBD1 (5 bases). The ends were cut back, 8 bases at V and 0 bases at J, with 19 bases in the middle. The germline V gene has CDR1 LNHDA and CDR2 SQIVND (reference sequence). This CDR3 region has 16 residues. DNA for the CDR3: TGTGCCAGTTCAGGGATTGAGGTCCTCTCTAACTATGGCTACACCTTC. Its translation: CASSGIEVLSNYGYTF. The full variable domain, rest sourced from reference TRBV19 and TRBJ1-2, is DGGITQSPKYLFRKEGQNVTLSCEQNLNHDAMYWYRQDPGQGLRLIYYSQIVNDFQKGDIAEGYSVSREKKESFPLTVTSAQKNPTAFYLCASSGIEVLSNYGYTFGSGTRLTVV.

This clone has a handful of counts. An end of the junction does not agree with germline; a read error may underlie this. The chain links TRBV30 to TRBJ1-1; D not certain. The CDR3 contains 13 residues. Germline-derived CDR1 and CDR2 are GTSNPN and SVGIG (reference sequence). CDR3 in amino acids: CALSFLEDTEAFF. The DNA for the CDR3 is TGTGCCTTGAGTTTTTTGGAGGACACTGAAGCTTTCTTT.

This clone was seen more than once but under ten times. The chain carries TRBV28 and TRBJ1-3; unclear D gene. V was clipped by 3 bases and J by 0 bases, with 6 bases between them. From germline, CDR1 is MDHEN and CDR2 SYDVKM. The CDR3 spans 14 residues. Here the CDR3 reads CASSFWHSGNTIYF. The DNA for the CDR3 is TGTGCCAGCAGTTTTTGGCACTCTGGAAACACCATATATTTT.

This clone was seen more than once but under ten times. The V and J genes are TRBV30 and TRBJ1-2, with D maybe TRBD1 (5 bases). Germline assignment: CDR1 GTSNPN and CDR2 SVGIG (reference sequence). The V gene lost 0 bases and the J gene lost 7 bases, with 6 bases spanning the gap. The CDR3 runs to 11 residues. Here the CDR3 DNA reads TGTGCCTGGAGTGTCGGGGGTGGCTACACCTTC. Translated: CAWSVGGGYTF.

The rearrangement uses TRBV7-2 and TRBJ1-2, with 7 bases that match TRBD1. The germline gives CDR1 SGHTA, CDR2 FQGNSA. The CDR3 length is 13 residues. V was pared by 2 bases and J by 6 bases, with 3 bases of the junction left unmatched. The CDR3 loop is CASSLQQGHGYTF. DNA for the CDR3: TGTGCCAGCAGCTTACAACAGGGGCATGGCTACACCTTC.

The chain is built from TRBV19 and TRBJ2-7; D possibly corresponds to TRBD1 (6 bases). There are 14 residues in the CDR3. The V end lost 6 bases, the J end lost 2 bases, and 14 bases lay between the germline ends. Per germline, CDR1 LNHDA and CDR2 SQIVND (reference sequence). As DNA, the CDR3 is TGTGCCAGTAGCAGACGGGACACGACCTACGAGCAGTACTTC. Its protein product is CASSRRDTTYEQYF.

The genes are TRBV19 and TRBJ2-3; 8 bases line up with TRBD2. The V segment lost 6 bases and the J segment 8 bases; nucleotides outside the gene matches: 7. The CDR3 runs 13 residues. Germline CDR1 and CDR2: LNHDA and SQIVND (reference sequence). In DNA form, the CDR3 reads TGTGCCAGTAGGCTACCCGGGAGGGGTACGCAGTATTTT. Translation gives CASRLPGRGTQYF.